This TCR beta chain was recorded in a study of graft-versus-host responses after intestinal transplantation. The data were produced by immunoSEQ multiplex PCR, yet TCRdb's version contains in-frame clones alone and is incomplete. Of some 81,000 clones in the sample, about 88% were seen once. This clone showed up just once. Its antigen is undetermined. This CDR3 has 12 amino acids. The germline CDR1 and CDR2 sequences are SGHRS and YFSETQ. Trimming removed 4 bases from V and 5 bases from J; junction bases left unmatched: 2. Source: unstimulated CD4+ T cells sorted from spleen or lymph node cells, taken before intestinal transplant. The TCR was taken from a human donor who received an intestinal transplant. The genes are TRBV5-1 and TRBJ2-7, with 8 bases identical to TRBD1. CDR3 region: CASSLDRDEQYF. The CDR3 DNA follows: TGCGCCAGCAGCCTGGACAGGGACGAGCAGTACTTC.